The rows below give T cell receptor beta chains drawn from one sample of a study of a mutant IDH1 vaccine in newly diagnosed glioma. What these receptors recognize is not known. The assay was immunoSEQ multiplex PCR, and TCRdb's table has in-frame clones only and misses some. The profile shows tens of thousands of clones, 65% of them singletons. This sample comprised peripheral blood mononuclear cells (PBMCs), obtained from a glioma patient whose treatment included an IDH1 peptide vaccine. These receptor sequences come from a man aged 40-49 years with glioma. Some clones in this sample may be carry-over from other donors' samples. Both conserved end residues are part of each CDR3. The order of the fields is V gene, clone size, J gene, D gene, CDR3 DNA, CDR3 protein. A D gene is named only where the DNA matches it firmly. Size is stated for part of the rows, as once, few or many counts, or as a class when the clone is expanded.

v_gene: TRBV29-1
abundance: .
j_gene: TRBJ1-2
d_gene: TRBD1
CDR3nt: TGCAGCGTAAACCAGGGGGATGGCTACACCTTC
CDR3aa: CSVNQGDGYTF

v_gene: TRBV7-2
abundance: .
j_gene: TRBJ1-2
d_gene: .
CDR3nt: TGTGCCAGCAGCTTAGGGCCGTCAGGGAATGGCTACACCTTC
CDR3aa: CASSLGPSGNGYTF

v_gene: TRBV27
abundance: .
j_gene: TRBJ2-1
d_gene: TRBD1
CDR3nt: TGTGCCAGCAGTAACCGGGACAGGATAAGTGGTGAGCAGTTCTTC
CDR3aa: CASSNRDRISGEQFF

v_gene: TRBV5-6
abundance: .
j_gene: TRBJ1-3
d_gene: .
CDR3nt: TGTGCCAGCGCCCTTGGGTTTGGAAACACCATATATTTT
CDR3aa: CASALGFGNTIYF

v_gene: TRBV7-9
abundance: .
j_gene: TRBJ1-2
d_gene: TRBD1
CDR3nt: TGTGCCAGCAGCCCCGGACAGGGCGTCTATGGCTACACCTTC
CDR3aa: CASSPGQGVYGYTF

v_gene: TRBV7-9
abundance: once
j_gene: TRBJ1-2
d_gene: .
CDR3nt: TGTGCCAGCGCCCGGGCAGGGGAAGGCTACACCTTC
CDR3aa: CASARAGEGYTF

v_gene: TRBV19
abundance: .
j_gene: TRBJ1-4
d_gene: .
CDR3nt: TGTGCCAGTAGCTCTCCTAGGGAAACTAATGAAAAACTGTTTTTT
CDR3aa: CASSSPRETNEKLFF

v_gene: TRBV29-1
abundance: .
j_gene: TRBJ2-7
d_gene: .
CDR3nt: TGCAGCGCTAGGGACGGAAGAAGCTCCTACGAGCAGTACTTC
CDR3aa: CSARDGRSSYEQYF

v_gene: TRBV7-9
abundance: .
j_gene: TRBJ2-2
d_gene: TRBD2
CDR3nt: TGTGCCAGCAGCTCAGGGACTAGCGGGTACACCGGGGAGCTGTTTTTT
CDR3aa: CASSSGTSGYTGELFF

v_gene: TRBV7-8
abundance: .
j_gene: TRBJ1-1
d_gene: .
CDR3nt: TGTGCCAGCAGCTTAGTGACGGGAACTGAAGCTTTCTTT
CDR3aa: CASSLVTGTEAFF

v_gene: TRBV7-9
abundance: .
j_gene: TRBJ1-2
d_gene: .
CDR3nt: TGTGCCAGCAGCCCGCCTGGGATCACGTTCTATGGCTACACCTTC
CDR3aa: CASSPPGITFYGYTF

v_gene: TRBV4-1
abundance: once
j_gene: TRBJ2-7
d_gene: .
CDR3nt: TGCGCCAGCAGCCAAACTATCCAACGAGGGCGGACAGGGAGGGCGCAGAGCTACGAGCAGTACTTC
CDR3aa: CASSQTIQRGRTGRAQSYEQYF

v_gene: TRBV19
abundance: .
j_gene: TRBJ2-1
d_gene: TRBD1
CDR3nt: TGTGCCAGTAGTATAGCAGGGGGCTGGAATGAGCAGTTCTTC
CDR3aa: CASSIAGGWNEQFF

v_gene: TRBV19
abundance: .
j_gene: TRBJ2-5
d_gene: .
CDR3nt: TGTGCCAGTAGTATAGATCAAGGCAGGATGGAGACCCAGTACTTC
CDR3aa: CASSIDQGRMETQYF

v_gene: TRBV5-4
abundance: .
j_gene: TRBJ2-4
d_gene: TRBD1
CDR3nt: TGTGCCAGCAGCCCCGGGACAGTACTAGCCAAAAACATTCAGTACTTC
CDR3aa: CASSPGTVLAKNIQYF

v_gene: TRBV15
abundance: .
j_gene: TRBJ1-2
d_gene: .
CDR3nt: TGTGCCACCAGCAGAGATATGGAGGCACCGAACTATGGCTACACCTTC
CDR3aa: CATSRDMEAPNYGYTF

v_gene: TRBV30
abundance: .
j_gene: TRBJ1-5
d_gene: .
CDR3nt: TGTGCCTGGAGTGTAGGCAGTGCACCTAGCAATCAGCCCCAGCATTTT
CDR3aa: CAWSVGSAPSNQPQHF

v_gene: TRBV19
abundance: .
j_gene: TRBJ2-3
d_gene: TRBD1
CDR3nt: TGTGCCAGTAGTATGAGGACAGGGCATCCCACAGATACGCAGTATTTT
CDR3aa: CASSMRTGHPTDTQYF

v_gene: TRBV5-1
abundance: .
j_gene: TRBJ2-7
d_gene: TRBD1
CDR3nt: TGCGCCAGCAGCTCCGGACAGGGGGCGGGATCCTACGAGCAGTACTTC
CDR3aa: CASSSGQGAGSYEQYF

v_gene: TRBV11-1
abundance: few
j_gene: TRBJ1-6
d_gene: TRBD1
CDR3nt: TGTGCCAGCAGCTGGACAGGGATGGCTTCACCCCTCCACTTT
CDR3aa: CASSWTGMASPLHF